This is a list of T cell receptor beta chains from one sample in a study of cytomegalovirus exposure and HLA in healthy donors. The method was immunoSEQ multiplex PCR; TCRdb's version includes in-frame clones alone and lacks a portion of them. Among 200,000 to 300,000 clones listed, roughly 87% were seen once. The sequenced sample was PBMCs. Receptors were obtained from a woman aged 40 to 50 in good health and CMV-seropositive. Both conserved end residues are part of each CDR3. The D gene is left open where the match is weak. Size is stated for part of the rows, as once, few or many counts, or as a class when the clone is expanded.

size: -
J: TRBJ1-2
D: TRBD1
V: TRBV5-6
CDR3: CASSRDREGYGYTF
DNA: TGTGCCAGCAGCCGGGACAGGGAGGGCTATGGCTACACCTTC

size: once
J: TRBJ2-2
D: TRBD2
V: TRBV7-3
CDR3: CASSPHLAGNTGELFF
DNA: TGTGCCAGCAGCCCCCATCTAGCGGGGAACACCGGGGAGCTGTTTTTT

size: -
J: TRBJ1-4
D: -
V: TRBV7-9
CDR3: CASNLTGINEKLFF
DNA: TGTGCCAGCAACTTAACGGGGATTAATGAAAAACTGTTTTTT

size: -
J: TRBJ2-7
D: -
V: TRBV11-3
CDR3: CASSPRGGNYEQYF
DNA: TGTGCCAGCAGCCCCCGCGGCGGGAACTACGAGCAGTACTTC

size: -
J: TRBJ2-7
D: -
V: TRBV7-2
CDR3: CASSLWRDEKQYF
DNA: TGTGCCAGCAGCTTATGGCGGGACGAGAAGCAGTACTTC

size: -
J: TRBJ1-1
D: TRBD1
V: TRBV2
CDR3: CASSTGTGSTEAFF
DNA: TGTGCCAGCAGCACCGGGACAGGCTCCACTGAAGCTTTCTTT

size: -
J: TRBJ2-3
D: -
V: TRBV6-1
CDR3: CASSQAGEYTDTQYF
DNA: TGTGCCAGCAGTCAAGCAGGGGAATACACAGATACGCAGTATTTT

size: -
J: TRBJ1-2
D: TRBD1
V: TRBV6-5
CDR3: CASGTGGRSYTF
DNA: TGTGCCAGCGGAACAGGGGGAAGGAGCTACACCTTC

size: -
J: TRBJ1-5
D: -
V: TRBV6-5
CDR3: CASSRSGNQPQHF
DNA: TGTGCCAGCAGTCGCTCCGGGAATCAGCCCCAGCATTTT

size: -
J: TRBJ2-7
D: TRBD1
V: TRBV5-1
CDR3: CASSLTGQEQYF
DNA: TGCGCCAGCAGCCTTACGGGACAGGAGCAGTACTTC

size: -
J: TRBJ2-7
D: -
V: TRBV25-1
CDR3: CASSGDYIGRSYEQYF
DNA: TGTGCCAGCAGTGGTGACTACATCGGAAGGTCCTACGAGCAGTACTTC

size: few
J: TRBJ1-1
D: -
V: TRBV11-3
CDR3: CASSATTGTEAFF
DNA: TGTGCCAGCAGCGCGACCACAGGCACTGAAGCTTTCTTT

size: few
J: TRBJ1-1
D: -
V: TRBV9
CDR3: CASSSSGGANTEAFF
DNA: TGTGCCAGCAGCTCCTCCGGGGGGGCGAACACTGAAGCTTTCTTT

size: -
J: TRBJ1-5
D: -
V: TRBV19
CDR3: CASRIGLQVKGNQPQHF
DNA: TGTGCCAGTAGGATAGGACTACAAGTGAAAGGCAATCAGCCCCAGCATTTT

size: -
J: TRBJ2-7
D: TRBD2
V: TRBV2
CDR3: CASSEGGGEQYF
DNA: TGTGCCAGCAGTGAAGGCGGGGGCGAGCAGTACTTC

size: -
J: TRBJ2-1
D: TRBD2
V: TRBV27
CDR3: CASSSSGSRNEQFF
DNA: TGTGCCAGCAGTTCTAGCGGGAGTAGAAATGAGCAGTTCTTC

size: -
J: TRBJ2-6
D: TRBD1
V: TRBV2
CDR3: CASRRTGGLGANVLTF
DNA: TGTGCCAGCAGGCGGACAGGGGGGTTAGGGGCCAACGTCCTGACTTTC

size: -
J: TRBJ2-7
D: -
V: TRBV4-1
CDR3: CASSQDFGESGAYEQYF
DNA: TGCGCCAGCAGCCAAGATTTTGGGGAGAGTGGGGCCTACGAGCAGTACTTC

size: -
J: TRBJ2-5
D: -
V: TRBV7-2
CDR3: CASSLYRPEETQYF
DNA: TGTGCCAGCAGCTTATACCGTCCGGAAGAGACCCAGTACTTC

size: -
J: TRBJ1-1
D: TRBD1
V: TRBV29-1
CDR3: CSVGDSVMNTEAFF
DNA: TGCAGCGTTGGGGACAGCGTAATGAACACTGAAGCTTTCTTT

size: -
J: TRBJ1-2
D: TRBD1
V: TRBV11-3
CDR3: CASELRGALHYGYTF
DNA: TGTGCCAGCGAACTCAGGGGGGCTCTACACTATGGCTACACCTTC

size: -
J: TRBJ1-4
D: TRBD1
V: TRBV11-2
CDR3: CASSRDRGSSEKLFF
DNA: TGTGCCAGCAGCCGCGACAGGGGATCCAGTGAAAAACTGTTTTTT

size: -
J: TRBJ2-7
D: TRBD1
V: TRBV4-3
CDR3: CASSQADRASYEQYF
DNA: TGCGCCAGCAGCCAAGCTGACAGGGCCTCCTACGAGCAGTACTTC

size: few
J: TRBJ2-1
D: TRBD1
V: TRBV29-1
CDR3: CSVEPGQGAKIEQFF
DNA: TGCAGCGTTGAACCGGGACAGGGGGCAAAGATTGAGCAGTTCTTC

size: -
J: TRBJ2-1
D: TRBD1
V: TRBV27
CDR3: CASTSRVDREGGEQFF
DNA: TGTGCCAGCACCTCAAGGGTGGACAGGGAAGGGGGTGAGCAGTTCTTC

size: once
J: TRBJ2-1
D: TRBD2
V: TRBV18
CDR3: CASSPSGGNNEQFF
DNA: TGTGCCAGCTCACCTAGCGGGGGGAACAATGAGCAGTTCTTC

size: -
J: TRBJ2-1
D: -
V: TRBV27
CDR3: CAVSGDSYNEQFF
DNA: TGTGCTGTCTCGGGGGACTCGTACAATGAGCAGTTCTTC

size: -
J: TRBJ2-1
D: TRBD2
V: TRBV7-2
CDR3: CASSLATYVGGLSSYNEQFF
DNA: TGTGCCAGCAGCTTAGCAACGTACGTCGGGGGGTTAAGCTCCTACAATGAGCAGTTCTTC

size: -
J: TRBJ2-1
D: -
V: TRBV7-9
CDR3: CASSLRDFHNEQFF
DNA: TGTGCCAGCAGCCTCCGGGACTTTCACAATGAGCAGTTCTTC

size: -
J: TRBJ2-1
D: TRBD1
V: TRBV5-1
CDR3: CASSLYRDRAHNEQFF
DNA: TGCGCCAGCAGCCTATACCGGGACAGGGCCCACAATGAGCAGTTCTTC

size: few
J: TRBJ2-5
D: TRBD2
V: TRBV4-1
CDR3: CASSQDPLAGDLLETQYF
DNA: TGCGCCAGCAGCCAAGATCCCCTAGCGGGAGATTTGTTAGAGACCCAGTACTTC

size: -
J: TRBJ1-5
D: TRBD1
V: TRBV4-2
CDR3: CASSQTGQGDQPQHF
DNA: TGTGCCAGCAGCCAAACTGGACAGGGGGATCAGCCCCAGCATTTT

size: few
J: TRBJ1-1
D: -
V: TRBV5-6
CDR3: CASSLRRRVIMNTEAFF
DNA: TGTGCCAGCAGCTTGCGTAGGAGGGTCATCATGAACACTGAAGCTTTCTTT

size: -
J: TRBJ1-1
D: -
V: TRBV7-9
CDR3: CASSLDLQGTEAFF
DNA: TGTGCCAGCAGCTTAGACTTGCAGGGGACTGAAGCTTTCTTT

size: -
J: TRBJ1-1
D: -
V: TRBV7-9
CDR3: CASSLEGGDTEAFF
DNA: TGTGCCAGCAGCTTAGAGGGGGGGGACACTGAAGCTTTCTTT

size: -
J: TRBJ1-6
D: -
V: TRBV4-1
CDR3: CASSQVRQVANSPLHF
DNA: TGCGCCAGCAGCCAAGTGCGCCAGGTCGCTAATTCACCCCTCCACTTT

size: -
J: TRBJ1-2
D: -
V: TRBV6-5
CDR3: CASNRGRANYGYTF
DNA: TGTGCCAGCAACCGGGGTAGAGCTAACTATGGCTACACCTTC

size: -
J: TRBJ2-2
D: TRBD1
V: TRBV30
CDR3: CAWSQGSAGELFF
DNA: TGTGCCTGGTCACAGGGGTCAGCCGGGGAGCTGTTTTTT

size: -
J: TRBJ2-5
D: TRBD1
V: TRBV19
CDR3: CASSSRGRGQVETQYF
DNA: TGTGCCAGTAGCTCTCGAGGCAGGGGGCAGGTTGAGACCCAGTACTTC

size: -
J: TRBJ2-1
D: TRBD1
V: TRBV25-1
CDR3: CASRDRGFTFF
DNA: TGTGCCAGCAGGGACAGGGGGTTTACGTTCTTC

size: -
J: TRBJ1-5
D: -
V: TRBV6-1
CDR3: CASSEQGWWGNQPQHF
DNA: TGTGCCAGCAGTGAACAGGGGTGGTGGGGCAATCAGCCCCAGCATTTT

size: once
J: TRBJ1-1
D: TRBD1
V: TRBV10-3
CDR3: CAITLDRLSTEAFF
DNA: TGTGCCATCACCCTGGACAGGTTAAGCACTGAAGCTTTCTTT

size: -
J: TRBJ1-5
D: -
V: TRBV5-6
CDR3: CASSFRGSNQPQHF
DNA: TGTGCCAGCAGCTTCAGGGGTAGCAATCAGCCCCAGCATTTT

size: -
J: TRBJ2-7
D: -
V: TRBV7-9
CDR3: CASSSTGNSYEQYF
DNA: TGTGCCAGCAGCTCGACAGGTAACTCCTACGAGCAGTACTTC

size: -
J: TRBJ2-3
D: TRBD2
V: TRBV30
CDR3: CAWSRPSGGVRVSSRTDTQYF
DNA: TGTGCCTGGAGTCGCCCTTCGGGGGGTGTAAGGGTCAGTAGTAGGACAGATACGCAGTATTTT

size: few
J: TRBJ2-1
D: TRBD2
V: TRBV30
CDR3: CAWSAGTSGSYNEQFF
DNA: TGTGCCTGGAGTGCCGGGACTAGCGGGAGTTACAATGAGCAGTTCTTC